This entry features one T cell receptor beta chain sequence. Its specificity is unknown. This sample is part of a study of cytomegalovirus exposure and HLA in healthy donors. Study-wide findings and caveats: Other equally common chains were less clonally expanded than HLA-associated TCR beta chains, a later analysis showed.

Participants comprised healthy donors of bone marrow. V gave up 4 bases and J gave up 8 bases; unmatched junction bases: 10. This CDR3 comprises 16 residues. Germline CDR1 SGHDT, CDR2 YYEEEE. Primers for the PCR totalled 60 Vbeta and 13 Jbeta. Sequencing used immunoSEQ multiplex PCR; TCRdb keeps in-frame clones, though not all of them. The table records roughly 110,000 clones, around 61% of them present only once. This sequence was found in a woman in her 30s in good health and CMV-seronegative. Input material: PBMCs. This chain uses TRBV5-6 with TRBJ1-6, with 9 bases lining up with TRBD1. CDR3 residues: CASSPRPTGGDSPLHF. DNA for the CDR3: TGTGCCAGCAGCCCAAGGCCAACAGGGGGCGATTCACCCCTCCACTTT.